These T cell receptor beta chains were read from a single sample in a study of identical twins. TCRdb passed the 5' RACE reads through MiXCR, listing each CDR3 protein once. This table has about 190,000 distinct CDR3 sequences, about 15% appearing once. These data also featured in a second study, about T cells expressing NK-cell markers.

Sequences were obtained from CD8+ T cells sorted from blood. Receptors were obtained from a woman under 30 in good health. Each CDR3 is given with its conserved first and last residue.

j_gene	len	v_gene	CDR3aa
TRBJ1-5	14	TRBV12-3/TRBV12-4	CASNSGLPNQPQHF
TRBJ2-7	14	TRBV12-3/TRBV12-4	CATTFMRTAYEQYF
TRBJ2-1	12	TRBV9	CASSGSGGPSFF
TRBJ2-7	14	TRBV5-1	CASSPRGSAYEQYF
TRBJ2-3	15	TRBV9	CASSVADRLTDTQYF
TRBJ2-3	14	TRBV20-1	CSAGDLEDTDTQYF
TRBJ1-1	12	TRBV7-9	CASRAEGQWAFF
TRBJ1-1	11	TRBV12-3/TRBV12-4	CASSFVREAFF
TRBJ2-1	19	TRBV11-1	CASNIRRAAGGPLYNEQFF
TRBJ1-1	11	TRBV29-1	CSVNRNTEAFF
TRBJ2-1	15	TRBV7-9	CASSETSVMWNEQFF
TRBJ2-5	12	TRBV15	CATTDIQETQYF
TRBJ2-7	14	TRBV2	CARGEDRVKNEQYF
TRBJ2-1	13	TRBV6-1	CAVRGDLLGEQFF
TRBJ2-3	14	TRBV9	CASSVGTTTDTQYF
TRBJ2-7	12	TRBV29-1	CSVNGADYEQYF
TRBJ2-3	15	TRBV5-1	CASSETSGGIDTQYF
TRBJ2-7	14	TRBV10-2	CASSDPGSGYEQYF
TRBJ1-5	12	TRBV12-3/TRBV12-4	CASTSGRQPQHF
TRBJ1-1	13	TRBV7-2	CASSSFMNTEAFF
TRBJ2-1	18	TRBV7-3	CASSSGLAGVRGYNEQFF
TRBJ2-4	13	TRBV27	CASSYPPENIQYF
TRBJ2-1	17	TRBV12-3/TRBV12-4	CASSLKDPLSSYNEQFF
TRBJ1-2	13	TRBV29-1	CSVGETPNYGYTF
TRBJ2-5	15	TRBV13	CASSPGLQIGETQYF
TRBJ2-1	16	TRBV14	CASSLQGGGAGNEQFF
TRBJ1-5	14	TRBV7-9	CASSLEGRGQPQHF
TRBJ2-5	14	TRBV20-1	CSAHYTVYQETQYF
TRBJ1-1	12	TRBV29-1	CSASYRGTEAFF
TRBJ2-1	16	TRBV28	CASSFEELSSYNEQFF
TRBJ2-5	13	TRBV6-6	CASEAGSPGTQYF
TRBJ2-2	16	TRBV7-2	CASSINGLAGAGELFF
TRBJ2-2	16	TRBV12-3/TRBV12-4	CASTSPIARGTGELFF
TRBJ2-7	13	TRBV5-6	CASSLWGGDEQYF
TRBJ2-2	11	TRBV19	CASKWDGELFF
TRBJ2-7	16	TRBV6-5	CASSYSEGAKSSEQYF
TRBJ2-1	17	TRBV7-9	CASYKTASGARYNEQFF
TRBJ2-2	12	TRBV30	CAWTQGPGELFF
TRBJ1-1	16	TRBV9	CASSVAEGGRGSEAFF
TRBJ2-1	15	TRBV18	CASSPGQGASNEQFF
TRBJ1-5	14	TRBV18	CASSPYRANQPQHF
TRBJ2-1	16	TRBV10-3	CAISDAGTTIYNEQFF
TRBJ2-7	13	TRBV20-1	CSAQKRGEYEQYF
TRBJ2-7	14	TRBV6-1	CASRTGVTPYEQYF
TRBJ2-7	14	TRBV20-1	CSARDPLSAYEQYF
TRBJ2-1	11	TRBV29-1	CSYPYSPDGNF